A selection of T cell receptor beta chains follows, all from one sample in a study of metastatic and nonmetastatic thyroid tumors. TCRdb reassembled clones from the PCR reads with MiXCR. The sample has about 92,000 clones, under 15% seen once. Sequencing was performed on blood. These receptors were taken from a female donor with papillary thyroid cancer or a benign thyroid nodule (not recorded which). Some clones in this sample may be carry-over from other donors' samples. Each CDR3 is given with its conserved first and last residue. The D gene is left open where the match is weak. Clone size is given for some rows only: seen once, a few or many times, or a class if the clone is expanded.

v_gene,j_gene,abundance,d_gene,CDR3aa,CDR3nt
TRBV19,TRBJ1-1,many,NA,CASSMVGTEAFF,TGTGCCAGTAGTATGGTAGGGACTGAAGCTTTCTTT
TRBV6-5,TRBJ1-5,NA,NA,CVSSYSVKGALLYGNQPQHF,TGTGTCAGCAGTTACTCCGTAAAGGGAGCACTATTATATGGCAATCAGCCCCAGCATTTT
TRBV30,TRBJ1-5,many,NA,CAWNGESSQPQHF,TGTGCCTGGAATGGGGAGTCAAGTCAGCCCCAGCATTTT
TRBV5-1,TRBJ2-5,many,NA,CASSSGHIQETQYF,TGCGCCAGCAGCTCTGGACACATCCAAGAGACCCAGTACTTC
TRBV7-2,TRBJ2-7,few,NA,CASSPPPYEQYF,TGTGCCAGCAGCCCCCCCCCCTACGAGCAGTACTTC
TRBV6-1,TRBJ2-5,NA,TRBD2,CASSENLAGAYQETQCF,TGTGCCAGCAGTGAGAATCTAGCGGGGGCGTACCAAGAGACCCAGTGCTTC
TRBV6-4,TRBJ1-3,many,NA,CASSGLHLTRGNTIYF,TGTGCCAGCAGTGGTTTGCATCTTACTCGTGGAAACACCATATATTTT
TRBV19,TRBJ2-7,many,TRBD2,CASRTSGSSYEQYF,TGTGCCAGTAGGACTAGCGGGAGCTCCTACGAGCAGTACTTC
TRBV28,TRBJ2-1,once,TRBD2,CASSSRGGKGHNEQFF,TGTGCCAGCAGTTCCCGGGGGGGGAAGGGCCACAATGAGCAGTTCTTC
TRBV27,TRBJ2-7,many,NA,CASSFAEAYEQYF,TGTGCCAGCAGTTTCGCAGAAGCCTACGAGCAGTACTTC
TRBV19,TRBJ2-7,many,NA,CASSINDRPYEQYF,TGTGCCAGTAGTATAAACGACAGGCCGTACGAGCAGTACTTC
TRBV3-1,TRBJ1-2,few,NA,CASSQGLANYGYTF,TGTGCCAGCAGCCAAGGATTAGCTAACTATGGCTACACCTTC
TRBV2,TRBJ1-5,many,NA,CASSADSTGNQPQHF,TGTGCCAGCAGTGCGGACAGTACCGGCAATCAGCCCCAGCATTTT
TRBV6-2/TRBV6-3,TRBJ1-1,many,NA,CASSIRWNTEAFF,TGTGCCAGCAGTATCCGGTGGAACACTGAAGCTTTCTTT
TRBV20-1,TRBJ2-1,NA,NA,CSAVGGLGRSYNEQFF,TGCAGTGCAGTTGGGGGTCTAGGACGCTCCTACAATGAGCAGTTCTTC
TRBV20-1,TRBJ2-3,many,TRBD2,CSARWAGGPTDTQYF,TGCAGTGCCAGATGGGCGGGGGGGCCAACAGATACGCAGTATTTT
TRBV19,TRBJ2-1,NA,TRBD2,CASSVVLAGGYSYNEQFF,TGTGCCAGTAGTGTAGTCCTAGCGGGGGGCTACTCCTACAATGAGCAGTTCTTC
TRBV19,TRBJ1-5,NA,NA,CASRDGFGGRNQPHHF,TGTGCCAGTAGGGACGGCTTCGGAGGGCGCAATCAGCCCCATCATTTT
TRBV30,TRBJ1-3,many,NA,CAWSVTNSGNTIYF,TGTGCCTGGAGTGTGACCAACTCTGGAAACACCATATATTTT
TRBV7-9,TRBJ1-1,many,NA,CASSPGPRTEAFF,TGTGCCAGCAGCCCCGGCCCCCGGACTGAAGCTTTCTTT
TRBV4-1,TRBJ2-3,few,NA,CASSQFGATDTQYF,TGCGCCAGCAGCCAATTTGGGGCCACAGATACGCAGTATTTT
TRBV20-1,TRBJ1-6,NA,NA,CSARAPQGVGSPLHF,TGCAGTGCTAGAGCACCCCAAGGGGTTGGTTCACCCCTCCACTTT
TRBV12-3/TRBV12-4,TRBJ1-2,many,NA,CASSPFLVREYGYTF,TGTGCCAGCAGTCCCTTTTTGGTCAGGGAGTATGGCTACACCTTC
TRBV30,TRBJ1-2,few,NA,CAWKSAQGKGGYTF,TGTGCCTGGAAATCGGCACAGGGAAAAGGTGGCTACACCTTC
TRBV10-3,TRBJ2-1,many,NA,CAISTSGVQGSPMFF,TGTGCCATCAGTACCTCCGGCGTCCAGGGTAGCCCTATGTTCTTC
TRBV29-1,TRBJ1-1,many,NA,CSVGGHNEAFF,TGCAGCGTGGGGGGACACAATGAAGCTTTCTTT
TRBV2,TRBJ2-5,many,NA,CASSPGQSVAQYF,TGTGCCAGCAGCCCTGGACAGTCAGTAGCCCAGTACTTC
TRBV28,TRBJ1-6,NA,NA,CVSSLYGTWGNSPLHF,TGTGTCAGCAGTTTATATGGGACATGGGGTAATTCACCCCTCCACTTT
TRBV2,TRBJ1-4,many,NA,CASSGGDTNEKLFF,TGTGCCAGCAGTGGGGGGGACACTAATGAAAAACTGTTTTTT
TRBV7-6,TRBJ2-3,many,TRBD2,CASSPGPRGGQNTDTQYF,TGTGCCAGCAGCCCTGGGCCGCGGGGGGGCCAGAACACAGATACGCAGTATTTT
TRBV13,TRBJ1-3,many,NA,CASRQSRISGNTIYF,TGTGCCAGCAGGCAAAGCAGGATTTCTGGAAACACCATATATTTT
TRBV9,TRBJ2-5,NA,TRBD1,CASTVTGGRQETQYF,TGTGCCAGCACCGTTACAGGGGGCAGGCAAGAGACCCAGTACTTC
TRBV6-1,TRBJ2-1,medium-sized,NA,CAGSRGGPYNEQFF,TGTGCCGGATCCAGGGGGGGTCCCTACAATGAGCAGTTCTTC
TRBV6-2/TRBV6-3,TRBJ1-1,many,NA,CATTDTGVGRTEAFF,TGTGCCACCACCGACACGGGGGTTGGGCGGACTGAAGCTTTCTTT
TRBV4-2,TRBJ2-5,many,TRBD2,CASSHVSSGGGQETQYF,TGTGCCAGCAGCCACGTATCCAGCGGGGGTGGGCAAGAGACCCAGTACTTC
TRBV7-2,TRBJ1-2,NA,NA,CASSRRGYGYTF,TGTGCCAGCAGCCGCAGGGGTTATGGCTACACCTTC
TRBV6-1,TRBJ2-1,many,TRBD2,CASSGSGGPFNEQFF,TGTGCCAGCAGTGGTAGCGGGGGGCCCTTCAATGAGCAGTTCTTC
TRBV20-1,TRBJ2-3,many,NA,CSVFRGGTDTQYF,TGCAGTGTTTTTCGAGGGGGCACAGATACGCAGTATTTT
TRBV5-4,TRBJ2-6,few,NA,CASRPWGSGANVLTF,TGTGCCAGCAGACCCTGGGGGTCCGGGGCCAACGTCCTGACTTTC
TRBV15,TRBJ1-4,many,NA,CATSRGPHEKLFF,TGTGCCACCAGCAGAGGACCGCACGAAAAACTGTTTTTT
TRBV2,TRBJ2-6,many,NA,CASKSSSGANVLTF,TGTGCCAGCAAATCGAGCTCTGGGGCCAACGTCCTGACTTTC
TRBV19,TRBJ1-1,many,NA,CASSLYRGEAFF,TGTGCCAGTAGTCTATATCGGGGGGAAGCTTTCTTT
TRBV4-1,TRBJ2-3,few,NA,CASSHLLRAQGDTQYF,TGCGCCAGCAGCCATCTCCTCCGGGCTCAGGGAGATACGCAGTATTTT
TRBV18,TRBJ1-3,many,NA,CASSRQNTIYF,TGTGCCAGCTCCCGTCAAAACACCATATATTTT
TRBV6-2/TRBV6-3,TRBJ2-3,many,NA,CASSYSGWTLVVTDTQYF,TGTGCCAGCAGTTACTCGGGTTGGACGCTGGTCGTCACAGATACGCAGTATTTT
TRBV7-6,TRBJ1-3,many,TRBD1,CASSLEGDRGGNTIYF,TGTGCCAGCAGCTTAGAGGGGGACAGGGGAGGAAACACCATATATTTT
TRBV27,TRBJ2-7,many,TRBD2,CASSLSSGGASEQYF,TGTGCCAGCAGTTTAAGCAGCGGGGGGGCCTCCGAGCAGTACTTC
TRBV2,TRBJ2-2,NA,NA,CASSEQGGWITGELFF,TGTGCCAGCAGTGAACAAGGGGGGTGGATCACCGGGGAGCTGTTTTTT
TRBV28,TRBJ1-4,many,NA,CASSLAGINEKLFF,TGTGCCAGCAGTTTAGCGGGGATTAATGAAAAACTGTTTTTT